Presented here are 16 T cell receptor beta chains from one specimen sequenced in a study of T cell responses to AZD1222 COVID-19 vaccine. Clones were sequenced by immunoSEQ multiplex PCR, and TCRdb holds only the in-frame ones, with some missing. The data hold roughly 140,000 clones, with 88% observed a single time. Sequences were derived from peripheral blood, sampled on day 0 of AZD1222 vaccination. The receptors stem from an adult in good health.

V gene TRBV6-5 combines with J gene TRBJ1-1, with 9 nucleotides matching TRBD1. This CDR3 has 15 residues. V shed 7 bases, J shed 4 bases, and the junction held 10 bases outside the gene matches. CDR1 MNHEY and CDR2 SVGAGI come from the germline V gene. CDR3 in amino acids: CASKLAGTGLTEAFF. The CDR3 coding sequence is TGTGCCAGCAAATTGGCCGGGACAGGGCTCACTGAAGCTTTCTTT.

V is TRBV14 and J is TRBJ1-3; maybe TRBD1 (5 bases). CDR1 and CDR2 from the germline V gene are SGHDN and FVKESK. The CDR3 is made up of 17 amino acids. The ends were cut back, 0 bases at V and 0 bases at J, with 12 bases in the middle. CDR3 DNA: TGTGCCAGCAGCCAAGAAAAGGGACGATACTCTGGAAACACCATATATTTT. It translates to CASSQEKGRYSGNTIYF.

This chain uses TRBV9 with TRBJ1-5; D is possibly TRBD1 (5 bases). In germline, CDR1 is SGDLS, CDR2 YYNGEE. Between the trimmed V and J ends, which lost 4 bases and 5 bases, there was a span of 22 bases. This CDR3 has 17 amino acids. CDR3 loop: CASSTPGIRVADQPQHF. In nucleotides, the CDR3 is TGTGCCAGCAGCACCCCAGGGATACGGGTAGCGGATCAGCCCCAGCATTTT.

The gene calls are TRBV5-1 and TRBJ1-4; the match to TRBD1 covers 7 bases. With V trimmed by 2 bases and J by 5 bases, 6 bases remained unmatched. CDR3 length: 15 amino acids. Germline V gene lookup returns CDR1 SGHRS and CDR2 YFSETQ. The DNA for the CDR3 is TGCGCCAGCAGCTTACGGACAGGAATAAATGAAAAACTGTTTTTT. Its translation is CASSLRTGINEKLFF.

CDR3 nucleotides: TGTGCCAGCTCACCCATGGGTTCCGAGCAGTACTTC. This codes for CASSPMGSEQYF. This chain links TRBV18 with TRBJ2-7, with D uncertain. CDR1 and CDR2 (germline): KGHSH, LQKENI. V was trimmed by 3 bases and J by 6 bases, leaving 9 bases between them. CDR3 length: 12 residues.

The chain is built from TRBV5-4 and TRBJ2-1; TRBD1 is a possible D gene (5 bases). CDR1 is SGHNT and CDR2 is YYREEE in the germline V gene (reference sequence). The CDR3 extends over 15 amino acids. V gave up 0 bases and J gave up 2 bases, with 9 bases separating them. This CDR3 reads CASSLDRRTYNEQFF. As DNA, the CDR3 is TGTGCCAGCAGCTTGGACAGGCGGACCTACAATGAGCAGTTCTTC.

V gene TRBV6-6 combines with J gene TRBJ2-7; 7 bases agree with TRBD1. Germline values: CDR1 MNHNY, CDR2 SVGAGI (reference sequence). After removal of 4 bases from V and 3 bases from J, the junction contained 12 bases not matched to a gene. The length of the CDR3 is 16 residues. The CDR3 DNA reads TGTGCCAGCAGTTCCCTTCGACAGGGCGTATACTACGAGCAGTACTTC. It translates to CASSSLRQGVYYEQYF.

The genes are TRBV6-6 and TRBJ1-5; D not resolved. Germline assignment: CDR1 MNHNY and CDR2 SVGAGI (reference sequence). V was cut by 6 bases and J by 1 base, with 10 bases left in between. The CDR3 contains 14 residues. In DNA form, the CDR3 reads TGTGCCAGCAGAGGACTAGCGAGCAATCAGCCCCAGCATTTT. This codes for CASRGLASNQPQHF.

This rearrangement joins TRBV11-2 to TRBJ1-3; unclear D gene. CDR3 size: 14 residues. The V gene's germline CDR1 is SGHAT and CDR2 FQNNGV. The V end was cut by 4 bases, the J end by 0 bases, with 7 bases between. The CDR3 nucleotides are TGTGCCAGCAGCTCCGGAAGCTCTGGAAACACCATATATTTT. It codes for CASSSGSSGNTIYF.

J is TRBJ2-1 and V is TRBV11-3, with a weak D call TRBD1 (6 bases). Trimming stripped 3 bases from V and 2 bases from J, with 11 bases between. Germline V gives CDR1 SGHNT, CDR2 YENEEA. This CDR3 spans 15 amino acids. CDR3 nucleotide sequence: TGTGCCAGCAGCTTGGCAGGGACAACCTACAATGAGCAGTTCTTC. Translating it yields CASSLAGTTYNEQFF.

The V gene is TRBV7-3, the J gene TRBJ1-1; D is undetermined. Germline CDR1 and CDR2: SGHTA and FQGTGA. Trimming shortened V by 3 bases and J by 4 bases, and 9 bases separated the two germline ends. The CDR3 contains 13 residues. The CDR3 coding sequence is TGTGCCAGCAGCTTGATAGGAGGCACTGAAGCTTTCTTT. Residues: CASSLIGGTEAFF.

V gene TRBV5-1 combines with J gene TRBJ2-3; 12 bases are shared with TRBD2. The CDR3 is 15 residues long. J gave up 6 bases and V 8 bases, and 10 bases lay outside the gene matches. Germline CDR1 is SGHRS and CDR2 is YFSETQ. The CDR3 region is CASRTDGLAGDTQYF. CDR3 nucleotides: TGCGCCAGTCGAACAGACGGACTAGCGGGGGATACGCAGTATTTT.

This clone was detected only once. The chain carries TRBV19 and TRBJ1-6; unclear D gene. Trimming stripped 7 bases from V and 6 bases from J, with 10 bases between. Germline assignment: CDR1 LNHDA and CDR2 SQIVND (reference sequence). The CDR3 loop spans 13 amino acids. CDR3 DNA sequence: TGTGCCAGTACCACTGCCGGTAATTCACCCCTCCACTTT. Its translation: CASTTAGNSPLHF.

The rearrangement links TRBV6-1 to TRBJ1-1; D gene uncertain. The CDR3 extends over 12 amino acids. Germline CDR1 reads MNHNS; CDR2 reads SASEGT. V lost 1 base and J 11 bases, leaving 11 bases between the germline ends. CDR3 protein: CASSEGATGAFF. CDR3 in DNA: TGTGCCAGCAGTGAAGGAGCTACGGGGGCTTTCTTT.

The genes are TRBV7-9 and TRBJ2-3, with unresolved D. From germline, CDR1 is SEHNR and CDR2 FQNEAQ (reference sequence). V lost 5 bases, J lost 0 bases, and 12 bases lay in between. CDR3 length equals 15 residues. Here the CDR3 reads CASSLRSTSTDTQYF. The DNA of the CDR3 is TGTGCCAGCAGCCTACGTTCTACTAGCACAGATACGCAGTATTTT. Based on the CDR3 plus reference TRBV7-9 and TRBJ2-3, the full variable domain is DTGVSQNPRHKITKRGQNVTFRCDPISEHNRLYWYRQTLGQGPEFLTYFQNEAQLEKSRLLSDRFSAERPKGSFSTLEIQRTEQGDSAMYLCASSLRSTSTDTQYFGPGTRLTVL.

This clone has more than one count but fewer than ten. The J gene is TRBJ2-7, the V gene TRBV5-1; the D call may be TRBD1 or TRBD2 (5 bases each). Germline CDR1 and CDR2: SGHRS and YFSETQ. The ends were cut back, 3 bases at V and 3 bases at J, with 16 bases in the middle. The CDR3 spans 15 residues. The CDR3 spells CASSSEPGRIYEQYF. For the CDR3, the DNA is TGCGCCAGCAGCTCGGAACCGGGACGGATCTACGAGCAGTACTTC.